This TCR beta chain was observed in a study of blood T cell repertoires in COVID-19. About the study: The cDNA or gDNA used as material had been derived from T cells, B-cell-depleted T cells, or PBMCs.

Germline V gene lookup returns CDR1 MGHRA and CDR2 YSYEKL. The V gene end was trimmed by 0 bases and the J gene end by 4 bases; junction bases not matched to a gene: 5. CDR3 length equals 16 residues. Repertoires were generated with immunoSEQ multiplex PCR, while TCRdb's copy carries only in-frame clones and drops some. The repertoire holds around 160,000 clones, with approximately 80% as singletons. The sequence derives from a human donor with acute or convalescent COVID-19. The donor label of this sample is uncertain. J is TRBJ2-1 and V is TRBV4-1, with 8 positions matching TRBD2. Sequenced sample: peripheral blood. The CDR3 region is CASSQEGTGGYNEQFF. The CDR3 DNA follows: TGCGCCAGCAGCCAAGAAGGAACGGGGGGGTACAATGAGCAGTTCTTC.